Below, 2 T cell receptor beta chains from the same sample are listed, as sequenced in a study of cytomegalovirus exposure and HLA in healthy donors. Assay used: immunoSEQ multiplex PCR; TCRdb lists only in-frame clones, some missing. The table lists more than 95,000 clones, roughly nine tenths of them singletons, with around 1.1% in the top ten. The sequencing input was PBMCs. The receptors were gathered from a woman between 18 and 30 years old in good health and CMV-seronegative.

V usage is TRBV30 and J usage is TRBJ2-1; tentatively, D is TRBD2 (5 bases). Trimming took 0 bases from V and 7 from J, leaving 10 bases between them. The CDR3 consists of 13 residues. CDR1 is GTSNPN, CDR2 SVGIG, per germline (reference sequence). Written as DNA, the CDR3 is TGTGCCTGGAGTGTTAATGGCGGGAATGAGCAGTTCTTC. Residues: CAWSVNGGNEQFF.

The V and J genes are TRBV27 and TRBJ1-1, with D perhaps matching TRBD1 (5 bases). CDR3 size: 16 residues. In germline, CDR1 is MNHEY, CDR2 SMNVEV (reference sequence). Trimming left V 6 bases short and J 1 base short, with 18 bases between. The CDR3 reads CASRSPTQGKNTEAFF. DNA for the CDR3: TGTGCCAGCAGAAGCCCCACTCAGGGAAAGAACACTGAAGCTTTCTTT.